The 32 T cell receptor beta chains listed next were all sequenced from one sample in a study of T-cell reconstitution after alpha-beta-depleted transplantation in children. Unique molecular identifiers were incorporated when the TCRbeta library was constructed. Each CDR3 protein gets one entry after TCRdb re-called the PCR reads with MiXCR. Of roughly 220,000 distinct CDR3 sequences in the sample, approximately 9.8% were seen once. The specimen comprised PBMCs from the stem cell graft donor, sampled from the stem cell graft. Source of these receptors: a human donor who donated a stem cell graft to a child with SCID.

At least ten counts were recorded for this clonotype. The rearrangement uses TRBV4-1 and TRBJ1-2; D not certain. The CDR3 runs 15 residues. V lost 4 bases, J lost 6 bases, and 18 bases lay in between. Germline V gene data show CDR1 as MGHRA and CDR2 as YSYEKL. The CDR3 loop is CASSLQHRGADGYTF. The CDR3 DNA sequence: TGCGCCAGCAGCCTCCAACACCGGGGAGCTGATGGCTACACCTTC.

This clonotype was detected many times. In nucleotides, the CDR3 is TGTGCCAGCAGCTACGGGAATAGCCGCACAGATACGCAGTATTTT. Translation: CASSYGNSRTDTQYF. V gene TRBV7-9 combines with J gene TRBJ2-3, with TRBD2 as a possible D gene (5 bases). This CDR3 has 15 amino acids. Trimming stripped 4 bases from V and 1 base from J, with 12 bases between. CDR1 and CDR2 (germline): SEHNR, FQNEAQ (reference sequence).

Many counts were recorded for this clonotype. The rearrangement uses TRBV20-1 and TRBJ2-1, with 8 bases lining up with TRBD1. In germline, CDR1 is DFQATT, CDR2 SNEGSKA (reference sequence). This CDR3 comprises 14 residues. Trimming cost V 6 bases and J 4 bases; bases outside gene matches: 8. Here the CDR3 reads CSAPGQANYNEQFF. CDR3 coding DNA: TGCAGTGCCCCGGGACAGGCAAATTACAATGAGCAGTTCTTC.

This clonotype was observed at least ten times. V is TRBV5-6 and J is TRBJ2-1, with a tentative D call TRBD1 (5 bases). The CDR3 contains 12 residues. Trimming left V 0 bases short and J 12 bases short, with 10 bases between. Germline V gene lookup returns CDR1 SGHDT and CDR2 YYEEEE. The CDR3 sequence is CASSLEGKGQFF. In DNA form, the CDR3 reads TGTGCCAGCAGCTTGGAGGGGAAAGGGCAGTTCTTC.

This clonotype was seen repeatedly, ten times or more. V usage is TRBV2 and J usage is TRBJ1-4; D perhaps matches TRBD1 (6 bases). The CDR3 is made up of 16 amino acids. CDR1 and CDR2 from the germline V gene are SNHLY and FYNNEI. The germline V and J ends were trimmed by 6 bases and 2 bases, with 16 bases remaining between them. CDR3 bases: TGTGCCAGCAGCTCAACAGGGTTTGCGACTAATGAAAAACTGTTTTTT. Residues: CASSSTGFATNEKLFF.

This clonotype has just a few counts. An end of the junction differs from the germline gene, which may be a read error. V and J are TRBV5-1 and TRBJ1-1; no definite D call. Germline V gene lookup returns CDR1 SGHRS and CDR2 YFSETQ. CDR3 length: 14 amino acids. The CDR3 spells CASSLDGLDTEAFF. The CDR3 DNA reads TGCGCCAGCAGTTTGGACGGGTTGGACACTGAAGCTTTCTTT.

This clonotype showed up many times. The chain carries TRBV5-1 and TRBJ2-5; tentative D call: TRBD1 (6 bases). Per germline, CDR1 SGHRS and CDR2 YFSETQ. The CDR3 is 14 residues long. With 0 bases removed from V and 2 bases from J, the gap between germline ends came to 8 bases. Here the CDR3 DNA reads TGCGCCAGCAGCTTGGGGCAGGGGCAAGAGACCCAGTACTTC. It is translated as CASSLGQGQETQYF.

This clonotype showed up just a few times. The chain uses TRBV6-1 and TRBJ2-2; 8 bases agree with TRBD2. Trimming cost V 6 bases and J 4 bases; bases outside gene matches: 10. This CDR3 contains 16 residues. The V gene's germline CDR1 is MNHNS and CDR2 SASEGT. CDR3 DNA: TGTGCCAGCAGCCGGGGGGGTAGCGGGCTCACCGGGGAGCTGTTTTTT. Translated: CASSRGGSGLTGELFF.

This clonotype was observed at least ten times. The CDR3 DNA is TGTGCCATCAGTGAGGGGGCAGGGGCTAGCAATCAGCCCCAGCATTTT. Its protein is CAISEGAGASNQPQHF. The V call is TRBV10-3, the J call TRBJ1-5; possibly TRBD1 for D (6 bases). The CDR3 covers 16 residues. The germline V gene encodes CDR1 ENHRY and CDR2 SYGVKD. The V and J ends lost 2 bases and 0 bases respectively, with 11 bases between them.

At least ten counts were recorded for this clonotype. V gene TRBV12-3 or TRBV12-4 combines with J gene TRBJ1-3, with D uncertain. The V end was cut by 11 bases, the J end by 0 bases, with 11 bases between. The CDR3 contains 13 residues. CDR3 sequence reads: CAEESFSGNTIYF. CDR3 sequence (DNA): TGTGCCGAGGAGAGTTTCTCTGGAAACACCATATATTTT.

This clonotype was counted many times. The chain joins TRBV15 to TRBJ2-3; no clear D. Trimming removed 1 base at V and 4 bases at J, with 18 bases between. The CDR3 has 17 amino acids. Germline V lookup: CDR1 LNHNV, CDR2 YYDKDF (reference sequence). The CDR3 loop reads CATSRGIATSEADTQYF. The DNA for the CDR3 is TGTGCCACCAGCAGAGGTATCGCGACATCAGAAGCAGATACGCAGTATTTT.

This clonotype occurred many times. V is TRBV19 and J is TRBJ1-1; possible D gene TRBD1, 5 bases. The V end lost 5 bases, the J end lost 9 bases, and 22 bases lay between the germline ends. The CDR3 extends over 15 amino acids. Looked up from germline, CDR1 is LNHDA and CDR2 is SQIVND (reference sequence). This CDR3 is CASSASGASGGKAFF. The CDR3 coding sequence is TGTGCCAGTAGTGCATCCGGGGCCTCGGGAGGGAAAGCTTTCTTT. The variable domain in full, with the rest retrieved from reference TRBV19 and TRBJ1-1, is DGGITQSPKYLFRKEGQNVTLSCEQNLNHDAMYWYRQDPGQGLRLIYYSQIVNDFQKGDIAEGYSVSREKKESFPLTVTSAQKNPTAFYLCASSASGASGGKAFFGQGTRLTVV.

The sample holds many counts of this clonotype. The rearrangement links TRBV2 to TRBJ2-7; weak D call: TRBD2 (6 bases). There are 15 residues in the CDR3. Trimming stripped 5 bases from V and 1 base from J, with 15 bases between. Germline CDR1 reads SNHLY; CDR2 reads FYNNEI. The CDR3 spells CASSKAGTVSYEQYF. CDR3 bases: TGTGCCAGCAGTAAGGCAGGGACTGTATCCTACGAGCAGTACTTC.

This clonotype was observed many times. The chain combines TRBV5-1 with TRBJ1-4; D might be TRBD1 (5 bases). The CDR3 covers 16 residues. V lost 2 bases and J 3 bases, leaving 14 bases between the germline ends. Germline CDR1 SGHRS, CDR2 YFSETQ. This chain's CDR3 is CASSFEGRRANEKLFF. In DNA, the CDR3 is TGCGCCAGCAGCTTCGAGGGACGGCGGGCTAATGAAAAACTGTTTTTT.

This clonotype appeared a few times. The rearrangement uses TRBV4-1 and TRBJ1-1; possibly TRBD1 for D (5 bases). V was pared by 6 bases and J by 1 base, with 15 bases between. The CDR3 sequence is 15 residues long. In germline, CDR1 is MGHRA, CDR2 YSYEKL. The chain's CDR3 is CASRSNKDKNTEAFF. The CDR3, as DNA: TGCGCCAGCAGGAGTAATAAGGACAAGAACACTGAAGCTTTCTTT.

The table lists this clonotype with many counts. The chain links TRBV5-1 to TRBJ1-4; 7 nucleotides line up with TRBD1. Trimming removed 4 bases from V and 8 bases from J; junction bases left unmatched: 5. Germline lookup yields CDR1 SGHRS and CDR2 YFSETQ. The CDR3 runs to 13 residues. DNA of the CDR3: TGCGCCAGCAGCGGAGAGGGGGCGGAAAAACTGTTTTTT. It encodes CASSGEGAEKLFF.

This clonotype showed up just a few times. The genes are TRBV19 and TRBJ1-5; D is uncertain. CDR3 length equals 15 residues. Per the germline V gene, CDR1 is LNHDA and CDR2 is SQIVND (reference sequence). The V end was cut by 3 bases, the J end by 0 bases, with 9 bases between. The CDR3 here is CASSIPRYSNQPQHF. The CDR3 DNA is TGTGCCAGTAGTATCCCCAGATATAGCAATCAGCCCCAGCATTTT. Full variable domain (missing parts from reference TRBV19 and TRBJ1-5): DGGITQSPKYLFRKEGQNVTLSCEQNLNHDAMYWYRQDPGQGLRLIYYSQIVNDFQKGDIAEGYSVSREKKESFPLTVTSAQKNPTAFYLCASSIPRYSNQPQHFGDGTRLSIL.

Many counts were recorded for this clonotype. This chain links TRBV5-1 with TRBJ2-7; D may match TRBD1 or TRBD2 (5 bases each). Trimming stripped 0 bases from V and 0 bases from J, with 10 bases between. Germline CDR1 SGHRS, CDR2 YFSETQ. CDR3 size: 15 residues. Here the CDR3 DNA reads TGCGCCAGCAGCTTGGAGTCAGGGAGCTCCTACGAGCAGTACTTC. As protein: CASSLESGSSYEQYF. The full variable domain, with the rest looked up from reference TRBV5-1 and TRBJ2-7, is KAGVTQTPRYLIKTRGQQVTLSCSPISGHRSVSWYQQTPGQGLQFLFEYFSETQRNKGNFPGRFSGRQFSNSRSEMNVSTLELGDSALYLCASSLESGSSYEQYFGPGTRLTVT.

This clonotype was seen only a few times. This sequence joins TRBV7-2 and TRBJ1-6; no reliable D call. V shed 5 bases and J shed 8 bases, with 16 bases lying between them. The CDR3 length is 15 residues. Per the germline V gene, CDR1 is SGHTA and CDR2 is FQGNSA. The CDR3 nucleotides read TGTGCCAGCAGCCCCCGACTCACCCCCTATTCACCCCTCCACTTT. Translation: CASSPRLTPYSPLHF.

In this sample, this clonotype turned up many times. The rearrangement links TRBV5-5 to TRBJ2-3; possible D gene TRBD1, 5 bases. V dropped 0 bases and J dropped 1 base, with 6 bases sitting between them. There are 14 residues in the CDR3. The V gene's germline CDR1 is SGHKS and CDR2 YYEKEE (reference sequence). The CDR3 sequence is CASSLEQGTDTQYF. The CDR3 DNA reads TGTGCCAGCAGCTTGGAACAGGGCACAGATACGCAGTATTTT.

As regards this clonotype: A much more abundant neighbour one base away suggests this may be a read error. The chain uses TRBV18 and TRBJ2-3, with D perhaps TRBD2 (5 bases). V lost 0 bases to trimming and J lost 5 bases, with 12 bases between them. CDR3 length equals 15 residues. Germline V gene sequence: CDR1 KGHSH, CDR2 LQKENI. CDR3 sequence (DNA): TGTGCCAGCTCACCACCGGTAGCGTGGATAGATACGCAGTATTTT. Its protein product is CASSPPVAWIDTQYF.

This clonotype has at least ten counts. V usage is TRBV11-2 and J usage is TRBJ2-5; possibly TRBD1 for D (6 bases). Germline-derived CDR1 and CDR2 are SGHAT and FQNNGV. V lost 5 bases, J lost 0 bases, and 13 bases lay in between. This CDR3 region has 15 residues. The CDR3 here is CASSPGTINQETQYF. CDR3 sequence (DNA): TGTGCCAGCAGCCCCGGGACAATTAACCAAGAGACCCAGTACTTC.

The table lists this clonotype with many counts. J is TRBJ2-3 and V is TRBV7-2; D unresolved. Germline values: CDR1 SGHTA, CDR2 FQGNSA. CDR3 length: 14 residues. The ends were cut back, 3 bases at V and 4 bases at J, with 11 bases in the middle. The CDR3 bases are TGTGCCAGCAGCTTGTCGCGGCTCGCAGATACGCAGTATTTT. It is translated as CASSLSRLADTQYF.

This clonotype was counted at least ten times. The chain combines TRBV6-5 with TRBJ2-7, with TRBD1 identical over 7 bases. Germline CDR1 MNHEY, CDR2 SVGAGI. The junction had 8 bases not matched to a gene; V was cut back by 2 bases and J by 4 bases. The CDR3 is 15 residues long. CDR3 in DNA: TGTGCCAGCAGTTACCAACCGACAGGGCCTTACGAGCAGTACTTC. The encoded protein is CASSYQPTGPYEQYF.

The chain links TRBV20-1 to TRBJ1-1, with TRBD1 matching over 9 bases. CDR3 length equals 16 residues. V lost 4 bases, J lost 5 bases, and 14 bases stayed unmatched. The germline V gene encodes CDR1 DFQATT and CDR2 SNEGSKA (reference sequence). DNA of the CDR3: TGCAGTGCTACTTCCCCTTCCGGGACAGGGCGGACTGAAGCTTTCTTT. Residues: CSATSPSGTGRTEAFF.

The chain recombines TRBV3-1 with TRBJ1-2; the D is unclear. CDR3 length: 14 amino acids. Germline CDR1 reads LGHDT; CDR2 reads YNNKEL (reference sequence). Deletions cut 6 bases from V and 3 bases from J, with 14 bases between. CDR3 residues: CASSWISSDYGYTF. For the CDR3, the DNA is TGTGCCAGCAGTTGGATCTCCTCGGACTATGGCTACACCTTC.

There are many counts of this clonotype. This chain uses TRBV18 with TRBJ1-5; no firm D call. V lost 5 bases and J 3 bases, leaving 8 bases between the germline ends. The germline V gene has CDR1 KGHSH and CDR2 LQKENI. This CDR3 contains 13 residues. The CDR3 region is CASSSKDNQPQHF. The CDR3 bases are TGTGCCAGCTCAAGCAAAGACAATCAGCCCCAGCATTTT.

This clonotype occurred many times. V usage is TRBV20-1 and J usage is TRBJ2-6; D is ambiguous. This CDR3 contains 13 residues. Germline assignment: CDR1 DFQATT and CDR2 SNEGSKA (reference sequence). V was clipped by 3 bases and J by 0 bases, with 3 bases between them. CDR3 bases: TGCAGTGCTAGCGTCTCTGGGGCCAACGTCCTGACTTTC. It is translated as CSASVSGANVLTF.

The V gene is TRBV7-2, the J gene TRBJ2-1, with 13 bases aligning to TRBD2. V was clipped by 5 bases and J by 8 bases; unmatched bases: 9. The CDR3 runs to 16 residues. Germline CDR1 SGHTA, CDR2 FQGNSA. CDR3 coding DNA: TGTGCCAGCAGCCTAAGACTAGCGGGGGGAGGGGATGAGCAGTTCTTC. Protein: CASSLRLAGGGDEQFF.

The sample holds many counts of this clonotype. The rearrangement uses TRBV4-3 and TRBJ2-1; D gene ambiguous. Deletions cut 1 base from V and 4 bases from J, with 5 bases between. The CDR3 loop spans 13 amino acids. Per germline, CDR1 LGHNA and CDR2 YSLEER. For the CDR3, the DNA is TGCGCCAGCAGCCAAGTTTCGTACAATGAGCAGTTCTTC. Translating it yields CASSQVSYNEQFF.

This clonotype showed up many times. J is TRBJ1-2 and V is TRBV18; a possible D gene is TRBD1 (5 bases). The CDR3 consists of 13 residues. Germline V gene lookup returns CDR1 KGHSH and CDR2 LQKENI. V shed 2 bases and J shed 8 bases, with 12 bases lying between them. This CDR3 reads CASSPSREDGYTF. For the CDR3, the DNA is TGTGCCAGCTCACCAAGCAGGGAGGACGGCTACACCTTC. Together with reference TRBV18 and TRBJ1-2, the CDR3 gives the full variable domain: NAGVMQNPRHLVRRRGQEARLRCSPMKGHSHVYWYRQLPEEGLKFMVYLQKENIIDESGMPKERFSAEFPKEGPSILRIQQVVRGDSAAYFCASSPSREDGYTFGSGTRLTVV.

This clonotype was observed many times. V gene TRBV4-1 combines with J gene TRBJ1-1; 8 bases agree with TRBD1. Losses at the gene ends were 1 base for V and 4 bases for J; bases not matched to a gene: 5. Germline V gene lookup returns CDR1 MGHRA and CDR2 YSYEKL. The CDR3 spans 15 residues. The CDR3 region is CASSQAYRGSTEAFF. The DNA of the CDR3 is TGCGCCAGCAGCCAAGCCTACAGGGGGTCCACTGAAGCTTTCTTT.